Below, 30 T cell receptor beta chains from the same sample are listed, as sequenced in a study of OX40 agonist ivuxolimab in advanced cancers. Generated by immunoSEQ multiplex PCR, the TCRdb table keeps only in-frame clones and is missing some. The sample has around 43,000 clones; 86% are singletons. The source was CD4+ or CD8+ T cells sorted from blood, collected in a trial of the OX40 agonist ivuxolimab. Source of these receptors: an adult with an advanced solid tumor such as melanoma, head and neck, liver or kidney cancer.

The V gene is TRBV6-1, the J gene TRBJ2-7; TRBD2 matches at 10 bases. The CDR3 loop spans 14 amino acids. V lost 5 bases and J lost 3; bases outside the gene matches: 4. Germline values: CDR1 MNHNS, CDR2 SASEGT. CDR3 amino acids: CASSISGRHYEQYF. CDR3 DNA: TGTGCCAGCAGTATTAGCGGGAGGCACTACGAGCAGTACTTC.

The V gene is TRBV9, the J gene TRBJ1-1; unclear D gene. Between the trimmed V and J ends, which lost 0 bases and 5 bases, there was a span of 8 bases. The CDR3 is made up of 13 amino acids. Germline V gene data show CDR1 as SGDLS and CDR2 as YYNGEE. Here the CDR3 DNA reads TGTGCCAGCAGCGTAGGGGATACGACTGAAGCTTTCTTT. Encoded protein: CASSVGDTTEAFF.

This clone has just a few counts. V and J are TRBV7-9 and TRBJ1-1; perhaps TRBD1 as D (6 bases). V shed 8 bases and J shed 1 base, with 17 bases lying between them. CDR3 length equals 15 residues. Germline CDR1 and CDR2: SEHNR and FQNEAQ (reference sequence). The CDR3 loop is CASSQGFGGNTEAFF. CDR3 DNA: TGTGCCAGCTCTCAGGGGTTTGGGGGGAACACTGAAGCTTTCTTT. Supplemented by reference TRBV7-9 and TRBJ1-1, the full variable domain reads DTGVSQNPRHKITKRGQNVTFRCDPISEHNRLYWYRQTLGQGPEFLTYFQNEAQLEKSRLLSDRFSAERPKGSFSTLEIQRTEQGDSAMYLCASSQGFGGNTEAFFGQGTRLTVV.

This chain uses TRBV7-8 with TRBJ2-7; D is unresolved. Trimming removed 1 base from V and 11 bases from J, with 12 bases in between. Germline CDR1 is SGHVS and CDR2 is FQNEAQ. CDR3 length: 12 amino acids. The CDR3 DNA sequence: TGTGCCAGCAGCTTAGGCCCCGAGTGGGAGTACTTC. This codes for CASSLGPEWEYF.

CDR3 region: CASSPDRVSGNTIYF. CDR3 DNA sequence: TGTGCCAGCAGCCCTGACAGGGTCTCTGGAAACACCATATATTTT. V usage is TRBV7-8 and J usage is TRBJ1-3; 7 bases fit TRBD1. V lost 5 bases and J lost 0; bases outside the gene matches: 4. Germline V gives CDR1 SGHVS, CDR2 FQNEAQ. CDR3 size: 15 residues.

The chain uses TRBV25-1 and TRBJ2-7; maybe TRBD1 (5 bases). The V end lost 7 bases, the J end lost 1 base, and 11 bases lay between the germline ends. The germline CDR1 and CDR2 sequences are MGHDK and SYGVNS. This CDR3 spans 13 amino acids. This CDR3 reads CASKGVASYEQYF. CDR3 nucleotide sequence: TGTGCCAGCAAAGGGGTTGCTTCCTACGAGCAGTACTTC.

The chain joins TRBV30 to TRBJ2-2, with TRBD1 identical over 8 bases. The CDR3 runs to 13 residues. J lost 4 bases, V lost 5 bases, and 3 bases had no gene match. The germline V gene encodes CDR1 GTSNPN and CDR2 SVGIG (reference sequence). For the CDR3, the DNA is TGTGCCTGGGACAGGGGAGCCACCGGGGAGCTGTTTTTT. Amino acids: CAWDRGATGELFF.

J is TRBJ1-1 and V is TRBV11-2; perhaps TRBD1 as D (5 bases). With 5 bases removed from V and 10 bases from J, the gap between germline ends came to 11 bases. The CDR3 length is 11 residues. Germline CDR1 reads SGHAT; CDR2 reads FQNNGV. CDR3 sequence reads: CASSTGGLAFF. In DNA, the CDR3 is TGTGCCAGCAGCACAGGAGGGCTAGCTTTCTTT.

This clone appeared a single time. V usage is TRBV15 and J usage is TRBJ1-4; no clear D gene. CDR1 is LNHNV, CDR2 YYDKDF, per germline (reference sequence). With 4 bases removed from V and 5 bases from J, the gap between germline ends came to 8 bases. CDR3 length: 13 amino acids. The chain's CDR3 is CATSTRPNEKLFF. The CDR3, as DNA: TGTGCCACCAGCACACGGCCGAATGAAAAACTGTTTTTT.

In this sample, this clone turned up once. This chain connects TRBV4-3 to TRBJ2-7; 11 bases match TRBD2. The CDR3 has 17 residues. Germline V gene sequence: CDR1 LGHNA, CDR2 YSLEER. The V segment lost 0 bases and the J segment 7 bases; nucleotides outside the gene matches: 11. The CDR3 reads CASSQDWASGGPREQYF. Written as DNA, the CDR3 is TGCGCCAGCAGCCAAGACTGGGCTAGCGGGGGGCCGAGGGAGCAGTACTTC.

The J gene is TRBJ1-2, the V gene TRBV27; D is possibly TRBD1 (6 bases). V lost 6 bases and J lost 4, with 12 bases in between. CDR3 length: 13 residues. CDR1 is MNHEY, CDR2 SMNVEV, per germline (reference sequence). CDR3 region: CASSIGQTYGYTF. The DNA of the CDR3 is TGTGCCAGCAGCATCGGACAGACCTATGGCTACACCTTC.

This clone has just one count. This chain links TRBV6-6 with TRBJ1-2; D gene uncertain. This CDR3 region has 13 residues. CDR1 and CDR2 (germline): MNHNY, SVGAGI (reference sequence). V lost 6 bases, J lost 7 bases, and 15 bases lay in between. The CDR3 reads CASSLEQGAGYTF. In DNA form, the CDR3 reads TGTGCCAGCAGCCTTGAGCAAGGAGCTGGCTACACCTTC.

The chain uses TRBV10-2 and TRBJ1-2; weak D call: TRBD1 (5 bases). Germline lookup yields CDR1 WSHSY and CDR2 SAAADI. V gave up 8 bases and J gave up 7 bases, with 17 bases separating them. The length of the CDR3 is 13 residues. The CDR3 loop is CASGFRDRFGYTF. The CDR3 nucleotides are TGCGCCAGCGGTTTCCGGGACCGCTTTGGCTACACCTTC.

The genes are TRBV29-1 and TRBJ1-1; D possibly corresponds to TRBD1 (6 bases). Germline loops: CDR1 SQVTM, CDR2 ANQGSEA. The germline V and J ends were trimmed by 6 bases and 5 bases, with 10 bases remaining between them. There are 11 residues in the CDR3. The DNA of the CDR3 is TGCAGCGTCGAGGGGGAGACTGAAGCTTTCTTT. Residues: CSVEGETEAFF.

The rearrangement uses TRBV15 and TRBJ2-7, with TRBD1 matching 8 bases. In germline, CDR1 is LNHNV, CDR2 YYDKDF (reference sequence). This CDR3 has 14 amino acids. V lost 3 bases, J lost 3 bases, and 4 bases stayed unmatched. The CDR3 region is CATSRARGHYEQYF. The CDR3 DNA reads TGTGCCACCAGCAGGGCCAGGGGGCACTACGAGCAGTACTTC.

This chain joins TRBV21-1 and TRBJ2-7; the tabulated D call, TRBD2, remains unverified against the DNA. TRBV21-1 is a pseudogene. The CDR3 spans 10 residues. DNA for the CDR3: TGTGCCAGCAACTTCTACGAGCAGTACTTC. It yields the protein CASNFYEQYF.

This sequence joins TRBV6-6 and TRBJ1-1, with unresolved D. V dropped 6 bases and J dropped 1 base, with 12 bases sitting between them. The germline gives CDR1 MNHNY, CDR2 SVGAGI (reference sequence). The CDR3 extends over 14 amino acids. DNA for the CDR3: TGTGCCAGCAGCGTAGGCTACAGGAACACTGAAGCTTTCTTT. Translated, it gives CASSVGYRNTEAFF.

The chain couples TRBV10-3 to TRBJ2-1; weak D call: TRBD2 (5 bases). Germline V CDR1 and CDR2: ENHRY, SYGVKD. The V end was cut by 4 bases, the J end by 7 bases, with 11 bases between. The CDR3 runs 13 residues. The CDR3 sequence: CAISVSGNNEQFF. As DNA, the CDR3 is TGTGCCATCAGTGTTTCCGGGAATAATGAGCAGTTCTTC.

The rearrangement uses TRBV15 and TRBJ2-1, with TRBD2 identical over 11 bases. V was pared by 4 bases and J by 5 bases, with 4 bases of the junction left unmatched. The CDR3 is 15 amino acids. Germline V lookup: CDR1 LNHNV, CDR2 YYDKDF (reference sequence). This chain's CDR3 is CATSITSGRHNEQFF. As DNA, the CDR3 is TGTGCCACCAGCATAACTAGCGGGAGACACAATGAGCAGTTCTTC.

The CDR3 coding sequence is TGTGCCAATCACAGGGGACGCCAGCCCCAGCATTTT. Translating gives CANHRGRQPQHF. The chain carries TRBV6-4 and TRBJ1-5; 7 bases agree with TRBD1. CDR1 is MRHNA, CDR2 SNTAGT, per germline. The CDR3 consists of 12 residues. Germline trimming cut 10 bases from V and 7 bases from J; bases unmatched to any gene: 7.

This clone was picked up a small number of times. The J gene is TRBJ2-7, the V gene TRBV11-3; D is ambiguous. The CDR3 consists of 13 residues. The V end was cut by 3 bases, the J end by 3 bases, with 9 bases between. Germline lookup yields CDR1 SGHNT and CDR2 YENEEA. CDR3 residues: CASSFDLGYEQYF. CDR3 sequence (DNA): TGTGCCAGCAGCTTTGACCTTGGCTACGAGCAGTACTTC.

J is TRBJ2-7 and V is TRBV11-3; 7 bases agree with TRBD1. Germline values: CDR1 SGHNT, CDR2 YENEEA. V gave up 5 bases and J gave up 5 bases; unmatched junction bases: 6. This CDR3 comprises 13 residues. The CDR3 is CASSTTGDDEQYF. CDR3 sequence (DNA): TGTGCCAGCAGCACCACAGGGGATGACGAGCAGTACTTC. The whole variable domain, remainder taken from reference TRBV11-3 and TRBJ2-7, is EAGVVQSPRYKIIEKKQPVAFWCNPISGHNTLYWYLQNLGQGPELLIRYENEEAVDDSQLPKDRFSAERLKGVDSTLKIQPAELGDSAVYLCASSTTGDDEQYFGPGTRLTVT.

The chain links TRBV7-9 to TRBJ1-2; D is uncertain. The CDR3 spans 13 residues. The germline CDR1 and CDR2 sequences are SEHNR and FQNEAQ (reference sequence). V lost 2 bases and J lost 3, with 7 bases in between. This CDR3 is CASSLNSYYGYTF. The CDR3 DNA reads TGTGCCAGCAGCTTAAACAGCTACTATGGCTACACCTTC.

This clone was counted between two and nine times. This sequence joins TRBV13 and TRBJ1-1; TRBD1 matches 9 bases. Germline V CDR1 and CDR2: PRHDT, FYEKMQ (reference sequence). The CDR3 has 15 residues. V was pared by 5 bases and J by 7 bases, with 11 bases of the junction left unmatched. CDR3 amino acids: CASSRSPTGGIEAFF. The CDR3 nucleotides are TGTGCCAGCAGCCGAAGTCCCACAGGGGGCATTGAAGCTTTCTTT.

J is TRBJ2-3 and V is TRBV4-2, with D maybe TRBD2 (5 bases). Trimming pared 0 bases from V and 0 bases from J, leaving 19 bases between. The CDR3 loop spans 19 amino acids. In germline, CDR1 is LGHNA, CDR2 YNFKEQ. In DNA, the CDR3 is TGTGCCAGCAGCCAAGAAAGTAGCGCGAAACGACCTAGCACAGATACGCAGTATTTT. Amino acids: CASSQESSAKRPSTDTQYF.

The chain joins TRBV11-2 to TRBJ2-5, with D perhaps TRBD2 (6 bases). Judging by the DNA end, TRBJ2-7 fits better; the J call may be wrong. CDR1 is SGHAT, CDR2 FQNNGV, per germline. The CDR3 runs to 17 residues. CDR3 protein: CASSLGSGQEGRYEQYF. DNA for the CDR3: TGTGCCAGCAGCTTAGGGTCGGGGCAGGAGGGTCGGTACGAGCAGTACTTC.

The chain uses TRBV4-1 and TRBJ1-2; a weak D match, TRBD1 (6 bases). CDR3 length equals 15 residues. Germline CDR1 is MGHRA and CDR2 is YSYEKL. Trimming cost V 4 bases and J 2 bases, with 14 bases left between them. For the CDR3, the DNA is TGCGCCAGCAGCCCACAGGGAGAGGGCAACTATGGCTACACCTTC. This codes for CASSPQGEGNYGYTF.

The chain uses TRBV9 and TRBJ1-2; D is possibly TRBD1 (5 bases). V lost 0 bases, J lost 5 bases, and 20 bases lay in between. The V gene's germline CDR1 is SGDLS and CDR2 YYNGEE. The length of the CDR3 is 17 residues. CDR3 sequence: CASSVGGASPGGYGYTF. Written as DNA, the CDR3 is TGTGCCAGCAGCGTAGGAGGGGCGTCACCTGGGGGTTATGGCTACACCTTC.

J is TRBJ1-4 and V is TRBV9, with 8 bases that match TRBD1. There are 16 residues in the CDR3. Losses at the gene ends were 2 bases for V and 2 bases for J; bases not matched to a gene: 5. Germline CDR1 is SGDLS and CDR2 is YYNGEE. CDR3 protein: CASSVDRDFTNEKLFF. The DNA of the CDR3 is TGTGCCAGCAGCGTGGACAGGGATTTCACTAATGAAAAACTGTTTTTT.

The chain uses TRBV6-6 and TRBJ2-5; no clear D. This CDR3 contains 13 residues. CDR1 is MNHNY and CDR2 is SVGAGI in the germline V gene (reference sequence). V was cut by 5 bases and J by 5 bases, with 12 bases left in between. In DNA form, the CDR3 reads TGTGCCAGCAGTCCGGAAGTCGGGGAGACCCAGTACTTC. This encodes CASSPEVGETQYF.